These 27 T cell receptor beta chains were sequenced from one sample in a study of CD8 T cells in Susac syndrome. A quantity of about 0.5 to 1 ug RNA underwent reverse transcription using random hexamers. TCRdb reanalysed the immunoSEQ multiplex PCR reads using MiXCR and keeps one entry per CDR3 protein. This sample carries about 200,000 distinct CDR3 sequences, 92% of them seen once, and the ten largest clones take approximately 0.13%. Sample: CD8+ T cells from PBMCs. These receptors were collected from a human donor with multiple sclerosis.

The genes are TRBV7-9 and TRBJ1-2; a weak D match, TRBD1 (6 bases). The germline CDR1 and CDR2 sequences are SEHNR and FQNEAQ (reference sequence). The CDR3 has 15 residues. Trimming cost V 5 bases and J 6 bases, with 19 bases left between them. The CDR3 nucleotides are TGTGCCAGCAGCCCTGATACAGGGAGGCTTAATGGCTACACCTTC. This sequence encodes CASSPDTGRLNGYTF.

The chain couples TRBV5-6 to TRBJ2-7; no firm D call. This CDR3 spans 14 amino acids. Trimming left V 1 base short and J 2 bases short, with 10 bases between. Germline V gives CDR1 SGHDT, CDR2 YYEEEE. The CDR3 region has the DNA TGTGCCAGCAGCTTGAGCCCGATCCCCTACGAGCAGTACTTC. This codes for CASSLSPIPYEQYF.

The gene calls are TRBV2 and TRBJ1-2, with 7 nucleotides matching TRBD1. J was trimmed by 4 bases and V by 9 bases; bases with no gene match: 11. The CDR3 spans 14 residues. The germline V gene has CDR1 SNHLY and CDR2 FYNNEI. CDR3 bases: TGTGCCAGAAAAGACAGGGAAGCCATCTATGGCTACACCTTC. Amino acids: CARKDREAIYGYTF.

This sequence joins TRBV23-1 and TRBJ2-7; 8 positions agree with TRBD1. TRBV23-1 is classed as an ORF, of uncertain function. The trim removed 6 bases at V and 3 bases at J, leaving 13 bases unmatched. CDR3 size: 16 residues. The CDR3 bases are TGCGCCAGCAGACCTCATCTGACAGGGGACGACTACGAGCAGTACTTC. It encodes CASRPHLTGDDYEQYF.

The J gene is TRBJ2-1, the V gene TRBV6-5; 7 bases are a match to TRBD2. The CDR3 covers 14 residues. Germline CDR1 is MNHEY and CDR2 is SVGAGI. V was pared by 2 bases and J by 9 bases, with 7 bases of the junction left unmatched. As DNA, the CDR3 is TGTGCCAGCAGTTACGCGGGGGTGGGACTTGAGCAGTTCTTC. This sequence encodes CASSYAGVGLEQFF.

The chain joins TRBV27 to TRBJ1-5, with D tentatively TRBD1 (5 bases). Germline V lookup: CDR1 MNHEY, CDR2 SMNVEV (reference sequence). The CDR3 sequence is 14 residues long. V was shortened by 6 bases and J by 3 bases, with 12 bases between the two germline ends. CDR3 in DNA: TGTGCCAGCAGCCCTGGACAATTCAATCAGCCCCAGCATTTT. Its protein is CASSPGQFNQPQHF.

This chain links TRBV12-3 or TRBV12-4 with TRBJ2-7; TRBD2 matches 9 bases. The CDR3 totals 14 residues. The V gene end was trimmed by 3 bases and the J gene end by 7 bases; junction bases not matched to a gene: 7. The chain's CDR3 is CASSFGGRAQEQYF. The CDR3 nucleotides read TGTGCCAGCAGTTTTGGCGGGAGGGCCCAAGAGCAGTACTTC.

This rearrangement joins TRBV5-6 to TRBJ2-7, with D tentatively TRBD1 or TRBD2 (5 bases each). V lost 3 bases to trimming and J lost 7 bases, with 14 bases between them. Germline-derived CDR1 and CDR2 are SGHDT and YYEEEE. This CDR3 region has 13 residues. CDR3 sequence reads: CASSWGTGREQYF. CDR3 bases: TGTGCCAGCAGCTGGGGGACGGGCCGAGAGCAGTACTTC.

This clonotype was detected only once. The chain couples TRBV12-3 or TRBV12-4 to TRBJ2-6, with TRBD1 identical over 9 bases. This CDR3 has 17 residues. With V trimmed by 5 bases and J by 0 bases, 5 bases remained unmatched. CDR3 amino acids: CASSRDRETSGANVLTF. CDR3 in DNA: TGTGCCAGCAGTCGGGACAGGGAAACCTCTGGGGCCAACGTCCTGACTTTC.

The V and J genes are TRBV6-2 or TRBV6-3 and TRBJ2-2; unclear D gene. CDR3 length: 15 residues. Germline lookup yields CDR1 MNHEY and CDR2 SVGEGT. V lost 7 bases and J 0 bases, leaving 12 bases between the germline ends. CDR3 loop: CASNFGVTNTGELFF. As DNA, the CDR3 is TGTGCCAGCAACTTCGGCGTTACGAACACCGGGGAGCTGTTTTTT.

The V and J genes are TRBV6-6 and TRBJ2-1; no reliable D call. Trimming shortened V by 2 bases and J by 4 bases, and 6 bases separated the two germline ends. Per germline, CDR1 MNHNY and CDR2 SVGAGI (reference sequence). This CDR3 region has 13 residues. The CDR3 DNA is TGTGCCAGCAGTTACCAAACTTACAATGAGCAGTTCTTC. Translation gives CASSYQTYNEQFF.

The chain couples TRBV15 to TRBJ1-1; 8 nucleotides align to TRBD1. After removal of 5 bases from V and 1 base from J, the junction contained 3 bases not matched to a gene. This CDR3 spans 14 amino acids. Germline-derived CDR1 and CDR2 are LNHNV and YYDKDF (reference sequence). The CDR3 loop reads CATSEGQANTEAFF. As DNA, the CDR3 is TGTGCCACCAGCGAGGGACAGGCGAACACTGAAGCTTTCTTT.

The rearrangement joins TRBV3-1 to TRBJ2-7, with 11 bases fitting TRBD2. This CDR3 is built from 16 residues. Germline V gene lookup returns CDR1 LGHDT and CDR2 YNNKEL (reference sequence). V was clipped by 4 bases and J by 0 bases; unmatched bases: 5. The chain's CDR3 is CASSRTSGGLSYEQYF. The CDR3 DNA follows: TGTGCCAGCAGCCGCACTAGCGGGGGACTCTCCTACGAGCAGTACTTC.

CDR3 loop: CASSLESGGRVNNEQFF. The CDR3 bases are TGTGCCAGCAGCTTAGAATCGGGCGGGAGGGTTAACAATGAGCAGTTCTTC. This chain joins TRBV7-9 and TRBJ2-1; 9 bases are a match to TRBD2. Germline V gene data show CDR1 as SEHNR and CDR2 as FQNEAQ (reference sequence). J gave up 5 bases and V 1 base, and 9 bases lay outside the gene matches. CDR3 length: 17 residues. The variable domain in full, completed from reference TRBV7-9 and TRBJ2-1, reads DTGVSQNPRHKITKRGQNVTFRCDPISEHNRLYWYRQTLGQGPEFLTYFQNEAQLEKSRLLSDRFSAERPKGSFSTLEIQRTEQGDSAMYLCASSLESGGRVNNEQFFGPGTRLTVL.

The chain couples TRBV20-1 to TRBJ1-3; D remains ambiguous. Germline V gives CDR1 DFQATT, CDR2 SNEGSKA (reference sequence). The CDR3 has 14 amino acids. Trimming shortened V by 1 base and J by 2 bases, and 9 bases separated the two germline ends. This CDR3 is CSARVVGTGNTIYF. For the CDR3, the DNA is TGCAGTGCTAGAGTAGTGGGGACTGGAAACACCATATATTTT.

The CDR3 coding sequence is TGCAGCGTTGAAGGAGGCTATGGCTACACCTTC. Translated: CSVEGGYGYTF. V gene TRBV29-1 combines with J gene TRBJ1-2; D uncertain. The length of the CDR3 is 11 residues. The germline V gene has CDR1 SQVTM and CDR2 ANQGSEA. Between the trimmed V and J ends, which lost 1 base and 4 bases, there was a span of 4 bases.

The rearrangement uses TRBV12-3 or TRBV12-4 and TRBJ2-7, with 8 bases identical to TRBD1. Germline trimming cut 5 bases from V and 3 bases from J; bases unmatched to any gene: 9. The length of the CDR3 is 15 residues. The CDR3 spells CASSLPGGNLYEQYF. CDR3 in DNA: TGTGCCAGCAGTCTTCCAGGGGGCAACCTCTACGAGCAGTACTTC.

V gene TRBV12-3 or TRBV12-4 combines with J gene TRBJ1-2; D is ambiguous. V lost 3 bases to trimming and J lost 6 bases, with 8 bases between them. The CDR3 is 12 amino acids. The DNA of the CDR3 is TGTGCCAGCAGTTTGAGCACACATGGCTACACCTTC. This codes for CASSLSTHGYTF.

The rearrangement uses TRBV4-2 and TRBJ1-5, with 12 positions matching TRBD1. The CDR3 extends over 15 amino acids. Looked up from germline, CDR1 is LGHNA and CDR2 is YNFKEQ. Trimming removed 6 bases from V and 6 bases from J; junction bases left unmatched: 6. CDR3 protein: CASRGQGAPSQPQHF. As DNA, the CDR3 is TGTGCCAGCAGGGGACAGGGGGCGCCTAGTCAGCCCCAGCATTTT.

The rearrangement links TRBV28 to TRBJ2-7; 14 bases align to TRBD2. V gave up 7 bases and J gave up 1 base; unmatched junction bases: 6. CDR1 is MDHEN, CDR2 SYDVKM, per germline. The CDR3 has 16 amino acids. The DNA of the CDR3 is TGTGCCAGCACTCTCCGGACTAGCGGGGGGTCCTACGAGCAGTACTTC. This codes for CASTLRTSGGSYEQYF.

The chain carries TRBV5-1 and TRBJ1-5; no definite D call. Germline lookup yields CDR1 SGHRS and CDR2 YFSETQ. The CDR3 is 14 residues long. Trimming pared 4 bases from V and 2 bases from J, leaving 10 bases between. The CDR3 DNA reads TGCGCCAGCAGCATGGGTTCAGGCAATCAGCCCCAGCATTTT. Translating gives CASSMGSGNQPQHF. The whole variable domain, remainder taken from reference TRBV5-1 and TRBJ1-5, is KAGVTQTPRYLIKTRGQQVTLSCSPISGHRSVSWYQQTPGQGLQFLFEYFSETQRNKGNFPGRFSGRQFSNSRSEMNVSTLELGDSALYLCASSMGSGNQPQHFGDGTRLSIL.

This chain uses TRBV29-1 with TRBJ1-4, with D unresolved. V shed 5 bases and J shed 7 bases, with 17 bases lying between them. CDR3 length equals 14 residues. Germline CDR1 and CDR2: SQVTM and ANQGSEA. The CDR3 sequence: CSVLRQTPGEKLFF. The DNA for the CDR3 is TGCAGCGTTCTCAGGCAGACCCCGGGTGAAAAACTGTTTTTT.

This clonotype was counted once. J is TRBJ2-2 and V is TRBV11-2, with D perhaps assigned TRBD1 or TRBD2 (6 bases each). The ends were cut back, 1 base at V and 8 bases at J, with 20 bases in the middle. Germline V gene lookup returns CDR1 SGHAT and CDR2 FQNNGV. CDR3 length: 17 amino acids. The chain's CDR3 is CASSLGPSGALAGELFF. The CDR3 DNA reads TGTGCCAGCAGCTTAGGTCCCTCGGGGGCCTTAGCTGGGGAGCTGTTTTTT. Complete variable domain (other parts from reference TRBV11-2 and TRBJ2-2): EAGVAQSPRYKIIEKRQSVAFWCNPISGHATLYWYQQILGQGPKLLIQFQNNGVVDDSQLPKDRFSAERLKGVDSTLKIQPAKLEDSAVYLCASSLGPSGALAGELFFGEGSRLTVL.

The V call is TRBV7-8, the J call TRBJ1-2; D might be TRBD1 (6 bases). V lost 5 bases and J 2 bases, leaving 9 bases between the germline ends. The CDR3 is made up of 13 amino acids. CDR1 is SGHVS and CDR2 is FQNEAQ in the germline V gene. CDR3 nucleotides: TGTGCCAGCAGCGGTGACAGGAACTATGGCTACACCTTC. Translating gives CASSGDRNYGYTF.

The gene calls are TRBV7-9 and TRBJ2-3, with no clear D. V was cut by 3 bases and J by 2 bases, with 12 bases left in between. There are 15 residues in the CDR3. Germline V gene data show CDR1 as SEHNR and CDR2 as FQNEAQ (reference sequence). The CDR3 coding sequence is TGTGCCAGCAGCTTCCCGGACCGATACACAGATACGCAGTATTTT. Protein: CASSFPDRYTDTQYF.

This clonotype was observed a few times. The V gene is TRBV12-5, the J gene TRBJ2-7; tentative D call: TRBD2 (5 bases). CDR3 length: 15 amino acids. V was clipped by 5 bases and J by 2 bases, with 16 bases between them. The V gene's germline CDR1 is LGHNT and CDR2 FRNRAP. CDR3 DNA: TGTGCTAGTGGTCCCGCCGGATCCGGGGCCTACGAGCAGTACTTC. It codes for CASGPAGSGAYEQYF.

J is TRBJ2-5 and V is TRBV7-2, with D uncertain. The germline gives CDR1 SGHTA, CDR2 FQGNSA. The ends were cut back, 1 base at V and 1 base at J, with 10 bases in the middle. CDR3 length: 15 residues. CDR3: CASSLEGPPQETQYF. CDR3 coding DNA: TGTGCCAGCAGCTTAGAAGGGCCCCCCCAAGAGACCCAGTACTTC.